The present T cell receptor (beta chain) was sequenced within a study of regulatory T cells in long-lasting Graves disease. Time point specified: newly diagnosed GD, antithyroid drugs for less than 3 months. Scientists built the TCR library using RNA that was extracted from PBMCs. The CDR3 spans 17 residues. CDR1 is LNHDA and CDR2 is SQIVND in the germline V gene (reference sequence). V trimming: 5 bases; J trimming: 2 bases; junction bases outside the gene matches: 8. In this sample, this clonotype turned up a few times. Investigators prepared the TCR beta libraries by applying iRepertoire HTBI primers and Arm-PCR of CDR3 regions. TCRdb re-derived calls from the multiplex PCR reads in MiXCR, one entry per CDR3 protein. In the table there are approximately 400,000 distinct CDR3 sequences, more than 13% of which are singletons. The sample was also reused in another study, on T cells in Graves' hyperthyroidism and ophthalmopathy. That paper notes: Exclusion of patients followed from uncontrolled infection, other autoimmune disease, pregnancy or lactation. During a first-round RT-PCR of the TCR CDR3, the HTBI primer set was used. Researchers found most expanded thyroid clonotypes above 0.001 in blood as well.

The origin of this receptor is a woman in her 30s with Graves disease. Source: peripheral blood mononuclear cells (PBMCs), taken at new diagnosis, from a patient treated with antithyroid drugs. The chain uses TRBV19 and TRBJ2-6; 8 nucleotides agree with TRBD1. CDR3 protein: CASSLRTGTTGANVLTF. The CDR3 region has the DNA TGTGCCAGTAGTCTACGGACAGGGACCACTGGGGCCAACGTCCTGACTTTC.